One and the same sample provided the 3 T cell receptor beta chains below, sequenced in a study of OX40 agonist ivuxolimab in advanced cancers. TCRdb's table, derived via immunoSEQ multiplex PCR, lists solely in-frame clones and lacks some. The profile shows 55,000 to 65,000 clones, 75% to 95% of them singletons. The specimen comprised CD4+ or CD8+ T cells sorted from blood, sampled in a trial of the OX40 agonist ivuxolimab. All receptors come from an adult with an advanced solid tumor such as melanoma, head and neck, liver or kidney cancer.

The V call is TRBV6-5, the J call TRBJ2-7, with D maybe TRBD1 (5 bases). With 7 bases removed from V and 4 bases from J, the gap between germline ends came to 14 bases. This CDR3 spans 13 amino acids. CDR1 and CDR2 from the germline V gene are MNHEY and SVGAGI. The CDR3 loop is CASKTPGSYEQYF. CDR3 nucleotide sequence: TGTGCCAGCAAGACCCCAGGGTCGTACGAGCAGTACTTC.

This clone was counted once. The chain links TRBV7-6 to TRBJ2-7; D is unclear. V gave up 5 bases and J gave up 0 bases, with 11 bases separating them. The germline V gene encodes CDR1 SGHVS and CDR2 FNYEAQ. This CDR3 is built from 14 residues. DNA of the CDR3: TGTGCCAGCAGCCCAGGCCGATACTCCTACGAGCAGTACTTC. It encodes CASSPGRYSYEQYF. The entire variable domain, with the rest obtained from reference TRBV7-6 and TRBJ2-7, is as follows: GAGVSQSPRYKVTKRGQDVALRCDPISGHVSLYWYRQALGQGPEFLTYFNYEAQQDKSGLPNDRFSAERPEGSISTLTIQRTEQRDSAMYRCASSPGRYSYEQYFGPGTRLTVT.

This chain joins TRBV5-4 and TRBJ2-2; perhaps TRBD2 as D (6 bases). Trimming removed 2 bases from V and 0 bases from J, with 17 bases in between. There are 18 residues in the CDR3. Germline V CDR1 and CDR2: SGHNT, YYREEE (reference sequence). Here the CDR3 reads CASSFRLGGATNTGELFF. CDR3 DNA: TGTGCCAGCAGCTTCCGGTTAGGCGGGGCAACGAACACCGGGGAGCTGTTTTTT.